This entry is about one TCR beta chain. These data come from a study of blood T cell repertoires in COVID-19. About the study: The United States, Italy and Spain were the sources of the acute and convalescent COVID-19 samples. From T cells, B-cell-depleted T cells, or PBMCs came the material, which was cDNA or gDNA.

In the original processing: Researchers report that nucleated cell counts were estimated from reference gene primer amplification. The protocol was immunoSEQ multiplex PCR, while the TCRdb copy is restricted to in-frame clones and leaves out a portion. The V and J calls and clone size are taken from that table; D and trimming were inferred from the DNA. The sample includes 450,000 or so clones, roughly 90% of them seen just once. Sequenced input: peripheral blood. This TCR derives from a young man with COVID-19, enrolled during active disease.

CDR3 in DNA: TGTGCCAGTACCCAGTCCGGGAACCAACGGGGGACCCAGTACTTC. It specifies CASTQSGNQRGTQYF. This chain links TRBV19 with TRBJ2-5; D possibly corresponds to TRBD2 (5 bases). This CDR3 has 15 residues. Trimming stripped 7 bases from V and 7 bases from J, with 22 bases between. Germline V gene sequence: CDR1 LNHDA, CDR2 SQIVND (reference sequence).